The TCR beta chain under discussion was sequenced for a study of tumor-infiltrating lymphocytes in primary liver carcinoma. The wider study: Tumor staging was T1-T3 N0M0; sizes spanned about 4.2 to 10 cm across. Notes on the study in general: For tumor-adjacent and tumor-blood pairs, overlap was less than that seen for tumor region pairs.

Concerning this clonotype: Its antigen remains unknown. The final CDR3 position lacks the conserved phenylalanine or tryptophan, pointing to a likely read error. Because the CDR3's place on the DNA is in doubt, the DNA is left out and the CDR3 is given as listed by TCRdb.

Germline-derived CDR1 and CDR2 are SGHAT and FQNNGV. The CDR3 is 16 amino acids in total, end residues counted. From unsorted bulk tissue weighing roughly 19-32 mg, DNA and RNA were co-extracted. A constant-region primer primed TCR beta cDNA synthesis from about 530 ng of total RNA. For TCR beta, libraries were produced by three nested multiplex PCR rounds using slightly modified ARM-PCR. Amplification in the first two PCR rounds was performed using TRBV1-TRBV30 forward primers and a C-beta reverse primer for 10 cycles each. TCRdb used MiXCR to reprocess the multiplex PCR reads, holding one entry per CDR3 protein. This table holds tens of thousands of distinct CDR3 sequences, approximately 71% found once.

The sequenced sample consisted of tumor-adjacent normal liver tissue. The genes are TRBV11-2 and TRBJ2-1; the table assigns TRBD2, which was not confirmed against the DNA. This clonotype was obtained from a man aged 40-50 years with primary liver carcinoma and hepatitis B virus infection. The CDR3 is CAGSSTMSGGYNELFL.